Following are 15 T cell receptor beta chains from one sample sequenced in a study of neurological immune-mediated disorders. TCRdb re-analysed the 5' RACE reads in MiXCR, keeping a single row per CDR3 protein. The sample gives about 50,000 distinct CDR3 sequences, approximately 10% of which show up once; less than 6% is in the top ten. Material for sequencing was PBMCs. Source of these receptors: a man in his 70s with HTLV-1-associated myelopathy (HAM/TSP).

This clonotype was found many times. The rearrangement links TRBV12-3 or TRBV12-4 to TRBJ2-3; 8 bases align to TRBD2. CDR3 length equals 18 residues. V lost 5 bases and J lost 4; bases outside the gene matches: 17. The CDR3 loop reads CASSPQATSGSRADTQYF. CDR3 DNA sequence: TGTGCCAGCAGTCCCCAAGCCACTAGCGGCTCGAGGGCAGATACGCAGTATTTT.

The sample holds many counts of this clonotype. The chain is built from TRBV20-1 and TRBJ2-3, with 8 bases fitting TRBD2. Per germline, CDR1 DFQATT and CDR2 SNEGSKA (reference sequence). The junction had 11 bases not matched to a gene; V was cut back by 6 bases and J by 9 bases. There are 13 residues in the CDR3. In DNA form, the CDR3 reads TGCAGTGCCCTTGTAGCGGGACTTTTGACGCAGTATTTT. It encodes CSALVAGLLTQYF.

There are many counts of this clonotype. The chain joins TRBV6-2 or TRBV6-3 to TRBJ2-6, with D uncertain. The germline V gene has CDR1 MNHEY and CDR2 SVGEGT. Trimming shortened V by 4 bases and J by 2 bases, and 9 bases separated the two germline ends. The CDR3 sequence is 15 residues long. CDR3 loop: CASSLRGTGANVLTF. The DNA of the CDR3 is TGTGCCAGCAGTTTGCGCGGTACTGGGGCCAACGTCCTGACTTTC.

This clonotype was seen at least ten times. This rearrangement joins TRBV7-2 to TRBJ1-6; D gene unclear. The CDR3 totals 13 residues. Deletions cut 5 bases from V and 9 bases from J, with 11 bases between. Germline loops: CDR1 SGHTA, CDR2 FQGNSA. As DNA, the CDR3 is TGTGCCAGCAGCCAACAATCAACTTCACCCCTCCACTTT. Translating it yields CASSQQSTSPLHF.

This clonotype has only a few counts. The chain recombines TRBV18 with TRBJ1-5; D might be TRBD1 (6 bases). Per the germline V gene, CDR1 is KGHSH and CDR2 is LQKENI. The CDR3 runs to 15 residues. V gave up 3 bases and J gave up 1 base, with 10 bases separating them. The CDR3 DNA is TGTGCCAGCTCACCGACCGGACAGAGCAATCAGCCCCAGCATTTT. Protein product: CASSPTGQSNQPQHF.

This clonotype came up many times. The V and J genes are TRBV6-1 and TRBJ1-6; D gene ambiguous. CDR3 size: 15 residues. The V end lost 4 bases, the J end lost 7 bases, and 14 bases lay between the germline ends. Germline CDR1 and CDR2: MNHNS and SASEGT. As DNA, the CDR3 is TGTGCCAGCAGTGTTACCTCCTCACCGAATTCACCCCTCCACTTT. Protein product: CASSVTSSPNSPLHF.

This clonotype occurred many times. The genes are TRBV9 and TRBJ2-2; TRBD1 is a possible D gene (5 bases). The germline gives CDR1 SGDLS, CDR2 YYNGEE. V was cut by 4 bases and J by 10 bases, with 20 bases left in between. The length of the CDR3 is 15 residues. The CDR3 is CASSLESRAYEELFF. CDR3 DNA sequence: TGTGCCAGCAGCCTAGAGTCCAGGGCTTATGAGGAGCTGTTTTTT. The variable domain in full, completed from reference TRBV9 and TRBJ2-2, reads DSGVTQTPKHLITATGQRVTLRCSPRSGDLSVYWYQQSLDQGLQFLIQYYNGEERAKGNILERFSAQQFPDLHSELNLSSLELGDSALYFCASSLESRAYEELFFGEGSRLTVL.

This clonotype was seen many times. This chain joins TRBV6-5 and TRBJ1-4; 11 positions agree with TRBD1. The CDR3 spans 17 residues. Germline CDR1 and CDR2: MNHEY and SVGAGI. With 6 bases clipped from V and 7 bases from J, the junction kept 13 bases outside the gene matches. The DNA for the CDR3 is TGTGCCAGCAGGAGCCCGGGACAGGGGGGATTTGGTGAAAAACTGTTTTTT. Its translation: CASRSPGQGGFGEKLFF.

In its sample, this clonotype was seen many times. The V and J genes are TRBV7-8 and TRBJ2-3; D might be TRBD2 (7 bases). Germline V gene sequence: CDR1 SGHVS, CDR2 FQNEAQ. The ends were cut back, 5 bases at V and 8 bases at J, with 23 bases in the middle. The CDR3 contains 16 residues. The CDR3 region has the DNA TGTGCCAGCAGCAAAGGGGGAGGGCAGGATGGGGGTACGCAGTATTTT. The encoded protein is CASSKGGGQDGGTQYF.

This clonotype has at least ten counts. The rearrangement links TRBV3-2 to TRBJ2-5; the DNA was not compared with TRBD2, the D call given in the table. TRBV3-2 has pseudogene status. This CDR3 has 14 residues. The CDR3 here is CASSPRDLQETQYF. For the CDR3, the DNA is TGTGCCAGCAGCCCCCGGGACTTACAAGAGACCCAGTACTTC.

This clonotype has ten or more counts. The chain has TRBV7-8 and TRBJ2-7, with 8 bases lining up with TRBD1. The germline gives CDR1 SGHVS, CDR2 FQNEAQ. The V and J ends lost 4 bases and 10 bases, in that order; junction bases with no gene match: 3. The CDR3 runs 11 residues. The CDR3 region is CASSSGGGQYF. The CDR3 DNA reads TGTGCCAGCAGCTCAGGGGGCGGTCAGTACTTC.

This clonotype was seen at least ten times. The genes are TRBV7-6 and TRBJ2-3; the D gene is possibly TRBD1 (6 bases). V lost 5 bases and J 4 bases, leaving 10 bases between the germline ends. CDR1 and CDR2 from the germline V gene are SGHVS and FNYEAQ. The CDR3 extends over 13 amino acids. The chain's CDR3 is CASSVYRADTQYF. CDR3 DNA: TGTGCCAGCAGCGTCTACAGGGCAGATACGCAGTATTTT.

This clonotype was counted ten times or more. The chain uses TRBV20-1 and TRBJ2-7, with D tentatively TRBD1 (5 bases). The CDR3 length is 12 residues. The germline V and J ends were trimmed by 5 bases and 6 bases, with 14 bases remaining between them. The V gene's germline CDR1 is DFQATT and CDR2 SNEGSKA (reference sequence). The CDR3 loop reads CSAPDQGTEQYF. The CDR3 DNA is TGCAGTGCTCCTGATCAGGGAACCGAGCAGTACTTC.

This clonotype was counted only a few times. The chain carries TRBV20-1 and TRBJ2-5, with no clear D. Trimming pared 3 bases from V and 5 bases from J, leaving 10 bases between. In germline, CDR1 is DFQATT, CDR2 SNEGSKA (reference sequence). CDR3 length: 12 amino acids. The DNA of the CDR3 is TGCAGTGCTAGCCCCAGAAGGGAGACCCAGTACTTC. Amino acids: CSASPRRETQYF.

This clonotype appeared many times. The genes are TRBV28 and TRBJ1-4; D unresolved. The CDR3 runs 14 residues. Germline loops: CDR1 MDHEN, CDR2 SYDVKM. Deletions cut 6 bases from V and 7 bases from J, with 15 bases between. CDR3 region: CASRPPTRGEKLFF. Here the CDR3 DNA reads TGTGCCAGCAGACCCCCCACCCGAGGTGAAAAACTGTTTTTT.